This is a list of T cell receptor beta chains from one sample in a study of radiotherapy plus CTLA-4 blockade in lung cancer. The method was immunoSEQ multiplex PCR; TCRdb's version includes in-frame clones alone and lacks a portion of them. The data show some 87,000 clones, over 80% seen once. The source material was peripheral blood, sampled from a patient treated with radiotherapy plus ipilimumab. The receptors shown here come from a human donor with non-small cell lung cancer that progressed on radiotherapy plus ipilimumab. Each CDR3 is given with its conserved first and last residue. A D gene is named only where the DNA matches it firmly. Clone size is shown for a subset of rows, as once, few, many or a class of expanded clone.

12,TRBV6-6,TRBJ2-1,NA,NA,TGTGCCAGCCACCAGGGCCCCAATGAGCAGTTCTTC,CASHQGPNEQFF
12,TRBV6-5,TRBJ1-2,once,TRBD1,TGTGCCAGCAGAGGGACAGGCCGGGGCTACACCTTC,CASRGTGRGYTF
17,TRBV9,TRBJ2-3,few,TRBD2,TGTGCCAGCAGCTCGCTAGCGGGGGGGCCTGGCACAGATACGCAGTATTTT,CASSSLAGGPGTDTQYF
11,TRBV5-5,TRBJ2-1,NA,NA,TGTGCCAGCAGCCTTATCGGTGAGCAGTTCTTC,CASSLIGEQFF
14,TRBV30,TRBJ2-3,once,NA,TGTGCCTGGAGTGTACGAGGGGGTACGAATACGCAGTATTTT,CAWSVRGGTNTQYF
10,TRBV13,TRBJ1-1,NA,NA,TGTGCCAGCATACGGTATGAAGCTTTCTTT,CASIRYEAFF
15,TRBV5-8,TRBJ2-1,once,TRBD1,TGTGCCAGCAGCTCCTATACAGGGGGTCGGAATGAGCAGTTCTTC,CASSSYTGGRNEQFF
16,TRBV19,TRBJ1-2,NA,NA,TGTGCCTCTATACCTGCCAGGACTTACGGAAACTATGGCTACACCTTC,CASIPARTYGNYGYTF
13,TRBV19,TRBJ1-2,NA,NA,TGTGCCAGTAAAACCGGTGGTAACTATGGCTACACCTTC,CASKTGGNYGYTF
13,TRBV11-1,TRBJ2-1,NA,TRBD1,TGTGCCAGCACTCGGACAGGTAGAGATGAGCAGTTCTTC,CASTRTGRDEQFF
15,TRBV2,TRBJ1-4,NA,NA,TGTGCCAGCAGTTTCCCGGGACTATATAATGAAAAACTGTTTTTT,CASSFPGLYNEKLFF
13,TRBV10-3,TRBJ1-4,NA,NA,TGTGCCACTCACCGGGACTCTAATGAAAAACTGTTTTTT,CATHRDSNEKLFF
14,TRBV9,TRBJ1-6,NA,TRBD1,TGTGCCAGCAGCGGGACAGGACAGAATTCACCCCTCCACTTT,CASSGTGQNSPLHF
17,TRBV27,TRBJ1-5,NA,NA,TGTGCCAGCAGTCCGCGGGGGGGTGGTCGAAGCAATCAGCCCCAGCATTTT,CASSPRGGGRSNQPQHF
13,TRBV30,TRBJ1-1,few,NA,TGTGCCTGGGTTAGGAGGGGTAACACTGAAGCTTTCTTT,CAWVRRGNTEAFF